This TCR beta chain came from a study of T cells after yellow fever vaccination. The CDR3 is made up of 14 amino acids. CDR1 and CDR2 from the germline V gene are SEHNR and FQNEAQ (reference sequence). Trimming stripped 2 bases from V and 8 bases from J, with 13 bases between. TCRdb re-derived calls from the 5' RACE reads in MiXCR, one entry per CDR3 protein. Here the sample spans under 250,000 distinct CDR3 sequences, roughly 3.3% being singletons. The rearrangement joins TRBV7-9 to TRBJ1-5, with D hard to call. Specimen: CD4+ T cells sorted from PBMCs, collected 10 days after the yellow fever booster vaccination. The sequence derives from a man between 18 and 35 years old who received the YFV17D yellow fever vaccine. The CDR3 sequence is CASSLQNSEEPQHF. The CDR3 coding sequence is TGTGCCAGCAGCTTACAAAATTCCGAGGAGCCCCAGCATTTT. The whole variable domain, filled in from reference TRBV7-9 and TRBJ1-5, reads DTGVSQNPRHKITKRGQNVTFRCDPISEHNRLYWYRQTLGQGPEFLTYFQNEAQLEKSRLLSDRFSAERPKGSFSTLEIQRTEQGDSAMYLCASSLQNSEEPQHFGDGTRLSIL.